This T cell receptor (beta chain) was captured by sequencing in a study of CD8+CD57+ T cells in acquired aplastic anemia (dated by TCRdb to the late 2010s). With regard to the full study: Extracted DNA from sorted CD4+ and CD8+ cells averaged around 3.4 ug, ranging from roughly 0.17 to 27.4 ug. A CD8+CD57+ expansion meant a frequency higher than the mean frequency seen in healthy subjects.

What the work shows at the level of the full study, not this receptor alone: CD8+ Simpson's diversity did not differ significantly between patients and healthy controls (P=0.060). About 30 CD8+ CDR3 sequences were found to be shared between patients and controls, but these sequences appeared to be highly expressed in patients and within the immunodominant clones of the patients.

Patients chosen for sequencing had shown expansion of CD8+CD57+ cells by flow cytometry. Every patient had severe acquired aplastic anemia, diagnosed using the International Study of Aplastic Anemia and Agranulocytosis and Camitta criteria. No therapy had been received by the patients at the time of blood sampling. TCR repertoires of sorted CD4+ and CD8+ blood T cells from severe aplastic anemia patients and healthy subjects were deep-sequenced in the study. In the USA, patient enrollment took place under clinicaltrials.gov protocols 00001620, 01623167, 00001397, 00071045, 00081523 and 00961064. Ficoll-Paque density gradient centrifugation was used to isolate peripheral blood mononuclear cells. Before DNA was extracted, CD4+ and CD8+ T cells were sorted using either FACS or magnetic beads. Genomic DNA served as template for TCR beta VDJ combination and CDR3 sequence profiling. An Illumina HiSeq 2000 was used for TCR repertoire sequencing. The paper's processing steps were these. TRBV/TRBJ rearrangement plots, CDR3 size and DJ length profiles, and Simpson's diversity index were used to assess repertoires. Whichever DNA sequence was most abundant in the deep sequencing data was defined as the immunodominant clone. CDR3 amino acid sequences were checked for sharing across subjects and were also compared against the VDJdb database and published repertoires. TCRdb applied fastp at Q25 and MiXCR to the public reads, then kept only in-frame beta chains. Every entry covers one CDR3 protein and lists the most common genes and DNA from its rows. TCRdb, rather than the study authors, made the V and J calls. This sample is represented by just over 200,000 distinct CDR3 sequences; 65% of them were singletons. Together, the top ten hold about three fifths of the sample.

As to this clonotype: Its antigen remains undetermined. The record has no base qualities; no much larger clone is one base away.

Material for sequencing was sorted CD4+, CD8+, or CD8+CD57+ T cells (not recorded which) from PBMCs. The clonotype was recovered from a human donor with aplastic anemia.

The bases read TGTGCCAGCTTCCCCGGTCAGGGGTTCGTCACTGAAGCTTTCTTT. Its protein is CASFPGQGFVTEAFF. The V and J segments used are TRBV25-1 and TRBJ1-1, with TRBD1 perhaps the D gene, on 6 matching bases. A distance of 20 bases separates the germline ends of V and J, which lose 8 bases and 4 bases respectively. CDR1 and CDR2 are read off the germline V gene as MGHDK and SYGVNS. From its cysteine to its phenylalanine, the CDR3 spans 15 amino acids. This entry keeps only the CDR3 DNA: 45 bases, framed from base 1.